This T cell receptor (beta chain) was profiled in a study of PD-1 blockade in classical Hodgkin lymphoma. Study-wide points: At C4D1, TCR diversity had climbed significantly for CD4+ cells, though not for CD8+ cells. Factors driving the repertoire differences, possibly disease activity or prior therapy, remain undefined.

In every patient, relapse followed autologous stem cell transplantation, while exposure to brentuximab vedotin differed. CDR3 length equals 15 residues. The germline V and J ends were trimmed by 0 bases and 1 base, with 10 bases remaining between them. Per germline, CDR1 SGHKS and CDR2 YYEKEE (reference sequence). This clone has a handful of counts. The antigen is undetermined. This table comes from immunoSEQ multiplex PCR, and its TCRdb copy is limited to in-frame clones, with some not included. The table includes about 22,000 clones, about 83% detected once. The chain employs TRBV5-5 and TRBJ1-1, with D possibly TRBD1 on 5 matching bases. The sample consisted of peripheral blood mononuclear cells (PBMCs), taken before the second cycle of nivolumab. The clonotype was recovered from a human donor with classical Hodgkin lymphoma. The CDR3 is CASSLDFGANTEAFF. CDR3 sequence (DNA): TGTGCCAGCAGCTTGGATTTCGGGGCGAACACTGAAGCTTTCTTT.